The clone carrying this TCR beta chain was counted a few times. Its matching antigen is unknown. TCRdb reanalysed the RT-PCR reads using MiXCR and keeps one entry per CDR3 protein. The sample has around 480,000 distinct CDR3 sequences, approximately 11% seen once. Germline CDR1 is SEHNR and CDR2 is FQNEAQ (reference sequence). This CDR3 spans 16 amino acids. V dropped 3 bases and J dropped 6; count of bases not matched to a gene: 8. These data are taken from a study of response to subunit inactivated influenza vaccine. Findings of the study overall: Authors suggested that a seasonal influenza vaccination recruits few new T cells each time.

This sequence was found in a middle-aged man who received an inactivated influenza vaccine. This specimen was PBMCs from blood, taken roughly 46 days after vaccination. This chain uses TRBV7-9 with TRBJ2-2; TRBD2 agrees at 9 bases. The CDR3 DNA reads as TGTGCCAGCAGCTTGGGTAGCGGGAGTAAGTCCGGGGAGCTGTTTTTT. This gives the protein CASSLGSGSKSGELFF.